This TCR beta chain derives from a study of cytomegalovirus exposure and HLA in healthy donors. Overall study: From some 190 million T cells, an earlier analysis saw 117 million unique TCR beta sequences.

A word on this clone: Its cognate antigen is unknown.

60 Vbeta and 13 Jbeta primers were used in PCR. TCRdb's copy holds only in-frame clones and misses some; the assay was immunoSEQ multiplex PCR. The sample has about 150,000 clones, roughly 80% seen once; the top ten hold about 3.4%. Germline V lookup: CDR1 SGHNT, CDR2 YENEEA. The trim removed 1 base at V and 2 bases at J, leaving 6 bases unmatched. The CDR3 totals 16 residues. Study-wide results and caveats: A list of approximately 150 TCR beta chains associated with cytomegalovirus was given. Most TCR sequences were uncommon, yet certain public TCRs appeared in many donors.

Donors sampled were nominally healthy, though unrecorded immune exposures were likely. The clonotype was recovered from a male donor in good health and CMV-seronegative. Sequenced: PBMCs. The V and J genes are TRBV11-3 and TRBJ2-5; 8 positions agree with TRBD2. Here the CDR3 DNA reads TGTGCCAGCAGCTTAGGGGCGGGGGGCTTACAAGAGACCCAGTACTTC. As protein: CASSLGAGGLQETQYF. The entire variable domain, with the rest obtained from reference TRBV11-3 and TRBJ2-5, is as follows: EAGVVQSPRYKIIEKKQPVAFWCNPISGHNTLYWYLQNLGQGPELLIRYENEEAVDDSQLPKDRFSAERLKGVDSTLKIQPAELGDSAVYLCASSLGAGGLQETQYFGPGTRLLVL.